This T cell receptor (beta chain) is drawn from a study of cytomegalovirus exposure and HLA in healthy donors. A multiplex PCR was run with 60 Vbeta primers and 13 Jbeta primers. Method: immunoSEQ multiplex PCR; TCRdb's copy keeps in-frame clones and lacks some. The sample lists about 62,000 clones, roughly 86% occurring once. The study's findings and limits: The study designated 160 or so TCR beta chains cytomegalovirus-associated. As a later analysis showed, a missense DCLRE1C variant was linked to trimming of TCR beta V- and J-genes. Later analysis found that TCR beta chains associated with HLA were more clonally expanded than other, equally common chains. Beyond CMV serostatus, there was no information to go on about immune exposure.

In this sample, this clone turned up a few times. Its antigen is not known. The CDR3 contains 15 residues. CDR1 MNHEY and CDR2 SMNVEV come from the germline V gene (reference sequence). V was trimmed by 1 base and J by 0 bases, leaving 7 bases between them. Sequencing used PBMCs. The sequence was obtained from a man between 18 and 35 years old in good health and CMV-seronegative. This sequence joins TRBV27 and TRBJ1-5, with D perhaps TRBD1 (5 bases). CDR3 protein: CASSLWGGSNQPQHF. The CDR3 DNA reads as TGTGCCAGCAGTTTATGGGGGGGTAGCAATCAGCCCCAGCATTTT.